This T cell receptor (beta chain) was captured by sequencing in a study of cytotoxic CD8 clonotypes in ibrutinib-treated CLL (dated by TCRdb to 2020 to 2022). Regarding the complete study: The cohort was composed of some twelve relapsed/refractory and roughly 16 treatment-naive patients; IGHV unmutated status was identified in some 17 patients. Of the approximately 86 participants in the trial, 25 to 30 had longitudinal samples available. Every sample from remission and from progressive disease was obtained while the patients were still on ibrutinib. Cryopreserved peripheral blood mononuclear cells were obtained prior to treatment, at the time of response, and at either disease progression or sustained remission. Partial responses were observed in about 24 patients and complete responses in 2; after a median follow-up of around 68 months, remission was maintained in 14 patients and progression was observed in approximately 12. An average of about 250,000 productive templates and approximately 90,000 productive rearrangements was obtained per sample. Samples at response were collected after a median of about 12 months of treatment, with a range of 6 to 36 months.

Notes on this clone: Its antigen is still unknown. No much larger clone is present one base from it, and per-base qualities are unavailable. The same CDR3 is also encoded by other DNA sequences in this sample.

A MiSeq instrument was used for deep resolution sequencing, which targeted depths ranging from 1 in 1 million up to 1 in 200,000 T cells, with coverage averaging 10x for each clonotype. TCR beta libraries were generated with the immunoSEQ hsTCRB Kit. Per the authors' processing: ImmunoSEQ Data Assistant and ImmunoSEQ Analyzer were used for data analysis, and V, D and J genes were assigned according to IMGT definitions. Clonality, which ranges from 0 to 1, was calculated as one minus the normalized Shannon entropy of productive rearrangement frequencies. Only overrepresented clonotypes making up at least 0.05% of the repertoire of each patient were included in the public clonotype analysis. Repertoires from roughly 13 age-matched healthy donors in immuneACCESS were used as clonality controls. The table comes from immuneACCESS by way of TCRdb, which keeps in-frame sequences with V and J called. Part of the clones is missing from these tables; in studies checked, under half for an unresolved V gene and the rest for unknown reasons. The DNA gave D and trimming, while V, J and clone size come from that table. The sample table shows 270,000 or so clones, and 76% are seen once. The ten most abundant clones make up about 5.3% of the sample.

The V end gives up 4 bases and the J end 2 bases, leaving 5 bases in the junction not matched to a gene. The CDR3 contains 15 residues, cysteine and phenylalanine counted. Of all the DNA, just the CDR3 is kept, 45 bases in frame from base 1. Per the germline V gene, SGHRS is the CDR1 and YFSETQ is the CDR2. What the study reported, not specific to this receptor: Baseline clonality was found to be higher than that of age-matched healthy donors and was strongly correlated with circulating CD8+ T-cell counts. Public clonotypes were rare and either shrank or stayed stable during treatment, and the rise in clonality at ibrutinib response reflected expansion of private clonotypes. An increase in clonality was observed at ibrutinib response, with clonality remaining stable during sustained remission and falling back toward baseline at progression. Sampling times were not matched between patients in sustained remission and patients whose disease was progressing, and lymph node repertoires were not examined.

Reading the label with the study, this specimen's time point is: progressive disease on ibrutinib. Roughly 2 micrograms of genomic DNA were extracted from cryopreserved PBMCs for TCR beta library preparation. Longitudinal blood samples from CLL patients receiving ibrutinib monotherapy were subjected to high-throughput TCR beta sequencing. Patients were enrolled in a phase 2 open-label single-center ibrutinib monotherapy trial. The TCR sequence derives from a human donor with chronic lymphocytic leukemia. This sequence uses TRBV5-1 and TRBJ2-7; TRBD2 lines up with 11 middle nucleotides. The sample was PBMCs, taken at disease progression, from a patient treated with ibrutinib. The CDR3 protein is CASSLTSGGTYEQYF. The DNA is as follows: TGCGCCAGCAGCCTAACTAGCGGGGGCACCTACGAGCAGTACTTC. Where the CDR3 stops, the reference TRBV5-1 and TRBJ2-7 genes take over; the full variable domain is KAGVTQTPRYLIKTRGQQVTLSCSPISGHRSVSWYQQTPGQGLQFLFEYFSETQRNKGNFPGRFSGRQFSNSRSEMNVSTLELGDSALYLCASSLTSGGTYEQYFGPGTRLTVT.